These 9 T cell receptor beta chains share one sample of origin, sequenced in a study of cytomegalovirus exposure and HLA in healthy donors. 60 Vbeta and 13 Jbeta primers were used in PCR. TCRdb keeps only in-frame clones here, not all; method: immunoSEQ multiplex PCR. The data hold about 100,000 clones, with around 80% observed a single time. The material sequenced was PBMCs. These receptors were collected from a middle-aged woman in good health and CMV-seronegative.

V gene TRBV4-3 combines with J gene TRBJ2-7; D is possibly TRBD1 (5 bases). Germline V lookup: CDR1 LGHNA, CDR2 YSLEER. The CDR3 is 14 amino acids. V shed 3 bases and J shed 2 bases, with 11 bases lying between them. The DNA of the CDR3 is TGCGCCAGCAGCCAGGGGCCCCTTCCCTACGAGCAGTACTTC. Encoded protein: CASSQGPLPYEQYF.

The CDR3 region has the DNA TGTGCCAGCAGCTTGGCCCCCCGACTGGAGGGCACTGAAGCTTTCTTT. It translates to CASSLAPRLEGTEAFF. The chain has TRBV5-5 and TRBJ1-1; D gene ambiguous. The CDR3 contains 16 residues. V lost 0 bases to trimming and J lost 4 bases, with 16 bases between them. From germline, CDR1 is SGHKS and CDR2 YYEKEE (reference sequence).

This clone has just one count. The V call is TRBV15, the J call TRBJ2-6, with TRBD1 as a possible D gene (5 bases). Germline CDR1 reads LNHNV; CDR2 reads YYDKDF (reference sequence). V was pared by 5 bases and J by 1 base, with 9 bases between. CDR3 length equals 15 residues. The CDR3 here is CATSGRESGANVLTF. For the CDR3, the DNA is TGTGCCACCAGCGGCAGGGAATCTGGGGCCAACGTCCTGACTTTC.

This rearrangement joins TRBV2 to TRBJ1-2; D perhaps matches TRBD1 (6 bases). Germline V CDR1 and CDR2: SNHLY, FYNNEI. The CDR3 loop spans 13 amino acids. Trimming took off 5 bases at V and 4 bases at J, with 11 bases between the two ends. The CDR3 loop reads CASSLTGSYGYTF. CDR3 sequence (DNA): TGTGCCAGCAGTCTTACAGGGTCCTATGGCTACACCTTC. The whole variable domain, filled in from reference TRBV2 and TRBJ1-2, reads EPEVTQTPSHQVTQMGQEVILRCVPISNHLYFYWYRQILGQKVEFLVSFYNNEISEKSEIFDDQFSVERPDGSNFTLKIRSTKLEDSAMYFCASSLTGSYGYTFGSGTRLTVV.

The chain joins TRBV11-3 to TRBJ2-1; D may be TRBD1 (7 bases). Germline V lookup: CDR1 SGHNT, CDR2 YENEEA. The CDR3 contains 15 residues. Trimming shortened V by 4 bases and J by 9 bases, and 19 bases separated the two germline ends. CDR3 bases: TGTGCCAGCAGCTACGACAGGGAGGCACCCGGTGAGCAGTTCTTC. It encodes CASSYDREAPGEQFF.

This clone was detected only a few times. The chain joins TRBV5-1 to TRBJ2-2; D is possibly TRBD1 (5 bases). This CDR3 is 16 amino acids long. Germline V gene data show CDR1 as SGHRS and CDR2 as YFSETQ. Trimming took off 0 bases at V and 2 bases at J, with 11 bases between the two ends. The CDR3: CASSLGPQENTGELFF. CDR3 nucleotide sequence: TGCGCCAGCAGCTTGGGCCCACAGGAAAACACCGGGGAGCTGTTTTTT.

The chain recombines TRBV7-2 with TRBJ1-2, with unresolved D. Germline assignment: CDR1 SGHTA and CDR2 FQGNSA. The CDR3 consists of 15 residues. The V and J ends lost 5 bases and 1 base respectively, with 14 bases between them. In DNA, the CDR3 is TGTGCCAGCAGCATACGCTGGGAGGTTAACTATGGCTACACCTTC. Amino acid sequence: CASSIRWEVNYGYTF.

The gene calls are TRBV21-1 and TRBJ1-1; the D call in the table, TRBD1, was not verified against the DNA. TRBV21-1 is recorded as a pseudogene. The CDR3 extends over 20 amino acids. The CDR3, as DNA: TGTGCCAGCAGCAAAGTGATCAATTCGTGGGACAGGGACGGGAACACTGAAGCTTTCTTT. It specifies CASSKVINSWDRDGNTEAFF.

The V gene is TRBV19, the J gene TRBJ2-1, with TRBD2 identical over 14 bases. With 3 bases clipped from V and 7 bases from J, the junction kept 5 bases outside the gene matches. CDR1 is LNHDA and CDR2 is SQIVND in the germline V gene (reference sequence). The CDR3 contains 16 residues. The chain's CDR3 is CASSIRTSGGMNEQFF. In DNA form, the CDR3 reads TGTGCCAGTAGTATCAGGACTAGCGGGGGGATGAATGAGCAGTTCTTC. The variable domain in full, with the rest retrieved from reference TRBV19 and TRBJ2-1, is DGGITQSPKYLFRKEGQNVTLSCEQNLNHDAMYWYRQDPGQGLRLIYYSQIVNDFQKGDIAEGYSVSREKKESFPLTVTSAQKNPTAFYLCASSIRTSGGMNEQFFGPGTRLTVL.